The entry that follows covers one T cell receptor beta chain sequence. The antigen is not known. Trimming took off 1 base at V and 0 bases at J, with 15 bases between the two ends. The CDR3 spans 17 residues. Germline CDR1 reads SGHVS; CDR2 reads FNYEAQ. The data were obtained in a study of cytomegalovirus exposure and HLA in healthy donors. It was with 60 Vbeta and 13 Jbeta primers that the PCR ran. Assay used: immunoSEQ multiplex PCR; TCRdb lists only in-frame clones, some missing. The data show about 160,000 clones, around two thirds seen once. Overall study findings and caveats: As a later analysis showed, several of the most significant clusters appeared to be linked to common viral pathogens.

The donors were healthy bone marrow donors. The receptor's source is a man aged 50 or older in good health and CMV-seronegative. The chain is built from TRBV7-6 and TRBJ1-2, with unresolved D. The sequenced sample consisted of PBMCs. The CDR3 region is CASSLGSGGVPNYGYTF. In DNA, the CDR3 is TGTGCCAGCAGCTTAGGGTCGGGTGGAGTACCTAACTATGGCTACACCTTC.